Described below is a single TCR beta chain sequence and its context. Its antigen remains unknown. V was shortened by 0 bases and J by 2 bases, with 11 bases between the two germline ends. This CDR3 has 15 amino acids. CDR1 LGHNA and CDR2 YSLEER come from the germline V gene. A J-beta primer mix and a sample-barcoded 5' primer were used in a second PCR of roughly 7 to 12 cycles. A single record per CDR3 protein comes from TCRdb applying MiXCR to the 5' RACE reads. The sample records 1.5 million to 2 million distinct CDR3 sequences, 28% being singletons. These data originate in a study of blood T cells in healthy people across ages. Samples each had at least 5.5 micrograms of total RNA extracted. Study results and caveats: Strong correlation linked observed beta diversity and percent naive T cells.

The sequenced sample consisted of blood. The TCR comes from a woman in her 30s in good health. The V gene is TRBV4-3, the J gene TRBJ2-7, with D possibly TRBD2 on 6 matching bases. The CDR3 sequence is CASSQDAAGTYEQYF. For the CDR3, the DNA is TGCGCCAGCAGCCAAGATGCGGCGGGGACCTACGAGCAGTACTTC.